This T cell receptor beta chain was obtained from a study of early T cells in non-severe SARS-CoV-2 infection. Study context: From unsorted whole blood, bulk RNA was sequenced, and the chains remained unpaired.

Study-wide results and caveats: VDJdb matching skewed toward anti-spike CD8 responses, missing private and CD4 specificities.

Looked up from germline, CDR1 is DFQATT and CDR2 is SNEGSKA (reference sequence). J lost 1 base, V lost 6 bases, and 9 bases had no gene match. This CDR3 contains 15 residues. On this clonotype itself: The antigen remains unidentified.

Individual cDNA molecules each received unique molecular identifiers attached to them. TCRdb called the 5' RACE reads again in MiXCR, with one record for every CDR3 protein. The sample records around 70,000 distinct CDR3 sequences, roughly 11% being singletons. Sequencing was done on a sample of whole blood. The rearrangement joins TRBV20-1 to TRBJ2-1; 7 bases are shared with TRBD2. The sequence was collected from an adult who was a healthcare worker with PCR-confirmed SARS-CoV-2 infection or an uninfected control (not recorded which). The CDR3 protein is CSALLARKSYNEQFF. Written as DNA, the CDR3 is TGCAGTGCCTTACTAGCGCGCAAGTCCTACAATGAGCAGTTCTTC.